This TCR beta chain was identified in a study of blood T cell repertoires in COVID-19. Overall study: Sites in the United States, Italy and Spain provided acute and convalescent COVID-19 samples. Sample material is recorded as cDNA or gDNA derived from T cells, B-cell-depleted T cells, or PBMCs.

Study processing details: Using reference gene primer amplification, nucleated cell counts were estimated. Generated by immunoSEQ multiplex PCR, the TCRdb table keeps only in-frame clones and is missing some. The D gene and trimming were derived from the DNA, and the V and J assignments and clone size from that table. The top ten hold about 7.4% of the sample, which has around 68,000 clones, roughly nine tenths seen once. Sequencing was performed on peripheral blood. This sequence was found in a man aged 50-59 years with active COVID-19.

The CDR3 reads CASSLEGQSTGELFF. CDR3 nucleotide sequence: TGTGCCAGCAGTCTGGAGGGACAGTCGACCGGGGAGCTGTTTTTT. This chain links TRBV6-4 with TRBJ2-2; a possible D gene is TRBD1 (7 bases). V gave up 5 bases and J gave up 5 bases, with 15 bases separating them. There are 15 residues in the CDR3. The germline V gene encodes CDR1 MRHNA and CDR2 SNTAGT.